The 16 T cell receptor beta chains listed next were all sequenced from one sample in a study of T-cell memory formation after mild COVID-19. Each CDR3 protein gets one entry after TCRdb re-called the 5' RACE reads with MiXCR. The sample contains tens of thousands of distinct CDR3 sequences, around 13% of which appear only once. Sequencing was done on a sample of PBMCs or a T cell subset sorted from them (not recorded which). Receptors originate from an adult woman who had mild COVID-19 (a few samples of this study predate the infection). Cell type and time point are not known.

A few counts support this clonotype. V and J are TRBV5-5 and TRBJ1-5; D may be TRBD1 (6 bases). V was trimmed by 2 bases and J by 6 bases, leaving 12 bases between them. Looked up from germline, CDR1 is SGHKS and CDR2 is YYEKEE (reference sequence). This CDR3 is built from 14 residues. The DNA for the CDR3 is TGTGCCAGCAGCTTTAGAGGGGGGGGTCAGCCCCAGCATTTT. Encoded protein: CASSFRGGGQPQHF.

This clonotype was found a few times. The chain combines TRBV2 with TRBJ2-7, with D hard to call. The CDR3 sequence is 13 residues long. Germline CDR1 is SNHLY and CDR2 is FYNNEI. V was clipped by 10 bases and J by 3 bases, with 16 bases between them. The CDR3 loop reads CATNLDEFYEQYF. CDR3 in DNA: TGTGCCACCAATCTGGACGAGTTCTACGAGCAGTACTTC.

The V call is TRBV9, the J call TRBJ2-7, with D possibly matching TRBD1 (6 bases). The CDR3 sequence is 16 residues long. Germline CDR1 is SGDLS and CDR2 is YYNGEE. V lost 4 bases, J lost 2 bases, and 19 bases lay in between. Written as DNA, the CDR3 is TGTGCCAGCAGCCCACACCAGGGGTTAGTAGCCTACGAGCAGTACTTC. Its protein product is CASSPHQGLVAYEQYF.

This clonotype was seen a few times. The chain links TRBV29-1 to TRBJ1-1, with unresolved D. The germline V gene encodes CDR1 SQVTM and CDR2 ANQGSEA. Trimming left V 4 bases short and J 5 bases short, with 11 bases between. This CDR3 region has 12 residues. The chain's CDR3 is CSVGPGWTEAFF. The DNA for the CDR3 is TGCAGCGTTGGGCCGGGGTGGACTGAAGCTTTCTTT.

This CDR3 is CASSTHYRVGELFF. CDR3 DNA sequence: TGTGCCAGCAGTACCCACTACAGGGTCGGGGAGCTGTTTTTT. This chain connects TRBV11-3 to TRBJ2-2, with D possibly TRBD1 on 6 matching bases. The CDR3 is 14 residues long. Germline-derived CDR1 and CDR2 are SGHNT and YENEEA. V was clipped by 6 bases and J by 7 bases, with 15 bases between them.

V and J are TRBV6-1 and TRBJ1-2; D perhaps matches TRBD1 (5 bases). CDR1 is MNHNS, CDR2 SASEGT, per germline. The CDR3 loop spans 14 amino acids. V lost 3 bases and J 6 bases, leaving 14 bases between the germline ends. For the CDR3, the DNA is TGTGCCAGCAGTGAGGGGGACCCACCCGATGGCTACACCTTC. It codes for CASSEGDPPDGYTF.

This clonotype was observed a handful of times. This chain connects TRBV7-8 to TRBJ2-7; perhaps D is TRBD1 or TRBD2 (5 bases each). Germline-derived CDR1 and CDR2 are SGHVS and FQNEAQ. The V gene lost 2 bases and the J gene lost 3 bases, with 17 bases spanning the gap. The CDR3 totals 16 residues. The CDR3 DNA reads TGTGCCAGCAGCTTACTTGACTTTGGGGGAGACTACGAGCAGTACTTC. This translates into CASSLLDFGGDYEQYF. Drawing the rest from reference TRBV7-8 and TRBJ2-7, the complete variable domain is GAGVSQSPRYKVAKRGQDVALRCDPISGHVSLFWYQQALGQGPEFLTYFQNEAQLDKSGLPSDRFFAERPEGSVSTLKIQRTQQEDSAVYLCASSLLDFGGDYEQYFGPGTRLTVT.

The chain links TRBV4-2 to TRBJ2-7; D is unresolved. V lost 0 bases and J 1 base, leaving 4 bases between the germline ends. Germline V CDR1 and CDR2: LGHNA, YNFKEQ. The CDR3 contains 13 residues. This chain's CDR3 is CASSQDKSYEQYF. The CDR3, as DNA: TGTGCCAGCAGCCAAGATAAATCCTACGAGCAGTACTTC.

The rearrangement joins TRBV15 to TRBJ2-7; weak D call: TRBD1 (6 bases). Trimming removed 3 bases from V and 3 bases from J, with 18 bases in between. Germline CDR1 and CDR2: LNHNV and YYDKDF (reference sequence). There are 16 residues in the CDR3. The CDR3 loop is CATSRAGATSDYEQYF. Here the CDR3 DNA reads TGTGCCACCAGCAGGGCAGGGGCCACCTCGGACTACGAGCAGTACTTC.

This clonotype was recorded many times. This rearrangement joins TRBV6-5 to TRBJ2-7; 10 bases fit TRBD1. The CDR3 spans 14 residues. V lost 5 bases, J lost 7 bases, and 8 bases stayed unmatched. CDR1 is MNHEY, CDR2 SVGAGI, per germline. CDR3 residues: CASSTGTGVWEQYF. CDR3 coding DNA: TGTGCCAGCAGTACCGGGACAGGGGTGTGGGAGCAGTACTTC.

This clonotype turned up a few times. The rearrangement links TRBV29-1 to TRBJ2-7, with 11 nucleotides matching TRBD2. This CDR3 is 14 amino acids long. From germline, CDR1 is SQVTM and CDR2 ANQGSEA. The trim removed 4 bases at V and 2 bases at J, leaving 4 bases unmatched. The CDR3 DNA follows: TGCAGCGTTGTATCACTAGCGGGAGCCTACGAGCAGTACTTC. It codes for CSVVSLAGAYEQYF.

This rearrangement joins TRBV19 to TRBJ1-1; weak D call: TRBD1 (5 bases). V was pared by 9 bases and J by 1 base, with 21 bases between. This CDR3 contains 16 residues. Germline assignment: CDR1 LNHDA and CDR2 SQIVND (reference sequence). CDR3 protein: CASQPTGVMGNTEAFF. CDR3 sequence (DNA): TGTGCCAGCCAACCCACGGGGGTGATGGGGAACACTGAAGCTTTCTTT.

V usage is TRBV12-3 or TRBV12-4 and J usage is TRBJ2-1, with D perhaps matching TRBD2 (6 bases). CDR3 length equals 14 residues. Deletions cut 3 bases from V and 10 bases from J, with 16 bases between. CDR3 sequence reads: CASSFGGRSKEQFF. CDR3 bases: TGTGCCAGCAGTTTTGGAGGGAGGTCAAAGGAGCAGTTCTTC.

This chain connects TRBV7-9 to TRBJ2-1; 9 nucleotides agree with TRBD2. Germline V gene sequence: CDR1 SEHNR, CDR2 FQNEAQ (reference sequence). The CDR3 runs 16 residues. V gave up 6 bases and J gave up 3 bases; unmatched junction bases: 9. CDR3 region: CASRGPGTSIYNEQFF. CDR3 in DNA: TGTGCCAGCAGGGGGCCGGGGACTAGCATCTACAATGAGCAGTTCTTC.

This chain connects TRBV29-1 to TRBJ2-7; TRBD1 might be the D (6 bases). This CDR3 has 13 amino acids. Deletions cut 6 bases from V and 6 bases from J, with 18 bases between. The V gene's germline CDR1 is SQVTM and CDR2 ANQGSEA. The CDR3 sequence: CSVASLTGREQYF. CDR3 nucleotides: TGCAGCGTAGCCTCCCTCACAGGGCGCGAGCAGTACTTC.

This clonotype has a single count. The chain recombines TRBV20-1 with TRBJ2-5, with 10 bases fitting TRBD2. The V gene end was trimmed by 3 bases and the J gene end by 5 bases; junction bases not matched to a gene: 9. Germline-derived CDR1 and CDR2 are DFQATT and SNEGSKA (reference sequence). The CDR3 contains 15 residues. The CDR3 protein is CSARGLAGDLETQYF. The CDR3 DNA reads TGCAGTGCTAGGGGCCTAGCGGGAGACTTGGAGACCCAGTACTTC.